A single T cell receptor (beta chain) is shown here with its context. By its share of the sample, this clonotype is large (0.1 to 1%). No antigen is known for it. The sample holds no much larger clone one base away, and base qualities are not on file. The data were produced on a NextSeq 500. The QIAseq Immune Repertoire RNA Library Kit, Human TCR Panel was used to prepare TCR libraries from about 14 ng of total RNA. TCR libraries were sequenced on an Illumina NextSeq with a Mid Output V2 kit, and asymmetric 261x41 paired-end reads were used. Each TCR library was diluted to around 4 nM, pooled, denatured and loaded at about 1 pM. The authors' pipeline ran thus. TCR FASTQ files were processed in the QIAGEN GeneGlobe Data Analysis Center, and downstream analysis was performed in R 3.5.2. Clonality was calculated as one minus Shannon entropy normalized by the log of the number of unique productive sequences. Within each subset, Fisher exact tests at 5% FDR identified TRA or TRB clonotypes differing in abundance between baseline and M1. Clonotypes with differential abundance were classified as emerging, expanding, contracting or non-expanding/contracting. Repertoire overlap between patients was measured with Morisita's overlap index. Clones were called with MiXCR by TCRdb after fastp trimmed the public reads at Q25, and only in-frame beta chains were retained. For every CDR3 protein sequence, its rows merge into one entry that carries the most common genes and DNA. TCRdb, not the original authors, processed these V and J calls. Within this sample are several hundred distinct CDR3 sequences, with about 5.2% of them counted one time only. 6.6% of the sample is held by the ten biggest clonotypes.

The germline V gene encodes CDR1 LNHDA and CDR2 SQIVND (reference sequence). V lost 3 bases and J lost 4 bases; the stretch between them is 7 bases long. From the cysteine up to the phenylalanine, the CDR3 has a length of 13 residues. Only CDR3 DNA remains: 39 bases, in frame from the first base. This record comes from a study of circulating CD8 cells and anti-PD-1 response in melanoma (dated by TCRdb to about 2020). Regarding the study in general: Patients received nivolumab intravenously at 3 mg/kg every 2 weeks. Responders were defined as patients showing complete or partial responses, and non-responders as patients showing stable or progressive disease (RECIST v1.1). PD-1 on on-treatment samples was detected using a biotinylated anti-human IgG4 antibody. The TCR repertoire analysis covered some eleven melanoma patients: 7 non-responders and 4 responders. The melanoma cohort had around 13 patients, seven of whom got anti-PD-1 as first-line therapy, while the other six had previously had targeted therapy or immunotherapy.

On the study overall, not on this receptor specifically: The DNEG repertoire had the highest diversity, the PD-1 and DPOS repertoires had similar and higher clonality, and the TIGIT repertoires had the lowest diversity. The cohort included both treatment-naive and previously treated patients, and the authors noted that this mix could influence results. The published TCR repertoire comparisons used only baseline and M1 samples from a small cohort with few responders. Because of limited material, replicates were generally not included when the experiments were performed. Repertoires were largely private between subsets, with under 8% of TRB clonotypes shared at M1; sharing was highest between DPOS and TIGIT. Tumor material was not accessible, so tumor reactivity was assessed by peptide assays on expanded sorted subsets instead.

A BD FACSAria II cell sorter was used to sort four subsets, defined by PD-1 and/or TIGIT, from live CD3+CD8+TCRalphabeta+ cells. To characterize how relevant each subset is to anti-PD-1 therapy response, circulating CD8 T cells were sorted into four subsets based on PD-1 and TIGIT expression. From each sorted CD8 T-cell subset, both TCR alpha and TCR beta chains were sequenced. Peripheral blood was drawn before the first anti-PD-1 injection and after two and four injections. PBMCs were isolated immediately by Ficoll gradient centrifugation. Until use, PBMCs were stored frozen in liquid nitrogen in RPMI containing roughly 20% FCS and around 10% DMSO. After thawing, PBMCs were stained with a viability dye and with antibodies against CD3, CD8alpha, TCRalphabeta, PD-1 and TIGIT. The RNeasy Kit was used to extract total RNA, and all samples had a RIN greater than 7.

This clonotype was sampled from a human donor with melanoma. The sequencing here drew on CD8+ T cells from PBMCs, taken at baseline or after one month of anti-PD-1 therapy (not recorded which). The rearranged chain carries TRBV19 and TRBJ1-5; confidence is insufficient to name the D gene. CDR3 reads: CASSISVNQPQHF. The nucleotide sequence is given as TGTGCCAGTAGTATCTCGGTGAATCAGCCCCAGCATTTT.